A single sample is the source of the 19 T cell receptor beta chains below, sequenced in a study of shared clonotypes between healthy human individuals. Some clones are missing from TCRdb's copy, which holds only in-frame ones; the method was immunoSEQ multiplex PCR. The sample includes about 530,000 clones, almost 97% of them seen just once. The sample comprised naive CD4+ T cells sorted from blood. Described subset: CD45RA+ positively selected. The receptor source for this set is a woman in her twenties or thirties in good health.

The J gene is TRBJ2-6, the V gene TRBV4-1; TRBD1 matches 7 bases. The J segment lost 0 bases and the V segment lost 0 bases, leaving 8 bases of the junction unmatched. Germline CDR1 MGHRA, CDR2 YSYEKL. CDR3 length equals 19 residues. Written as DNA, the CDR3 is TGCGCCAGCAGCCAAGATCAGCACAGGGGCACCTCTGGGGCCAACGTCCTGACTTTC. Translating it yields CASSQDQHRGTSGANVLTF.

The chain couples TRBV5-1 to TRBJ1-2; unclear D gene. CDR1 is SGHRS, CDR2 YFSETQ, per germline. The CDR3 consists of 15 residues. V was pared by 4 bases and J by 4 bases, with 17 bases between. The CDR3 sequence: CASSSSSTGLYGYTF. For the CDR3, the DNA is TGCGCCAGCAGCAGCTCCTCAACGGGCCTCTATGGCTACACCTTC.

The CDR3 DNA reads TGTGCCAGCAGCTTAGCCCAGCGGGAGGATCTAGGTGAGCAGTTCTTC. Protein sequence: CASSLAQREDLGEQFF. The chain carries TRBV7-3 and TRBJ2-1, with 9 bases aligning to TRBD2. CDR3 length: 16 amino acids. Looked up from germline, CDR1 is SGHTA and CDR2 is FQGTGA. V shed 2 bases, J shed 9 bases, and the junction held 11 bases outside the gene matches.

The CDR3 DNA reads TGTGCCAGCAGTTACTCTTATGGCACCGGGGAGCTGTTTTTT. This codes for CASSYSYGTGELFF. The genes are TRBV6-5 and TRBJ2-2; D uncertain. With 0 bases removed from V and 4 bases from J, the gap between germline ends came to 6 bases. Germline CDR1 reads MNHEY; CDR2 reads SVGAGI. The CDR3 is made up of 14 amino acids.

Of note for this clone: This specimen includes other DNA sequences encoding the same CDR3. The chain carries TRBV2 and TRBJ2-3, with no clear D. Germline V gene lookup returns CDR1 SNHLY and CDR2 FYNNEI. This CDR3 comprises 13 residues. V was shortened by 8 bases and J by 0 bases, with 9 bases between the two germline ends. In DNA form, the CDR3 reads TGTGCCAGCTCGGTAGGAAGCACAGATACGCAGTATTTT. Encoded protein: CASSVGSTDTQYF.

The rearrangement uses TRBV27 and TRBJ2-2, with a tentative D call TRBD1 (6 bases). Trimming stripped 5 bases from V and 7 bases from J, with 11 bases between. Per germline, CDR1 MNHEY and CDR2 SMNVEV (reference sequence). The CDR3 is made up of 13 amino acids. The DNA for the CDR3 is TGTGCCAGCAGTATCAGACAGGTCGGGGAGCTGTTTTTT. As protein: CASSIRQVGELFF.

Only one count was recorded for this clone. The J gene is TRBJ2-3, the V gene TRBV29-1; possibly TRBD2 for D (6 bases). The V gene's germline CDR1 is SQVTM and CDR2 ANQGSEA. This CDR3 has 14 residues. The germline V and J ends were trimmed by 2 bases and 5 bases, with 14 bases remaining between them. The CDR3 spells CSVETEGGKDTQYF. The CDR3 bases are TGCAGCGTTGAAACGGAGGGTGGCAAAGATACGCAGTATTTT.

The CDR3 sequence: CASSPLPGLAGPPGETQYF. The DNA for the CDR3 is TGTGCCAGCAGCCCACTCCCGGGACTAGCGGGACCCCCCGGCGAGACCCAGTACTTC. The chain links TRBV27 to TRBJ2-5; TRBD2 matches 13 bases. The junction had 18 bases not matched to a gene; V was cut back by 6 bases and J by 5 bases. This CDR3 has 19 residues. Germline V gene data show CDR1 as MNHEY and CDR2 as SMNVEV (reference sequence).

This chain joins TRBV7-9 and TRBJ1-1, with D perhaps TRBD1 (6 bases). CDR3 length equals 16 residues. V dropped 0 bases and J dropped 4 bases, with 15 bases sitting between them. Looked up from germline, CDR1 is SEHNR and CDR2 is FQNEAQ (reference sequence). As DNA, the CDR3 is TGTGCCAGCAGCTTAGCGGACAGAGATGGTCTCACTGAAGCTTTCTTT. Translated: CASSLADRDGLTEAFF.

The chain recombines TRBV28 with TRBJ1-2; D not resolved. This CDR3 is 12 amino acids long. Between the trimmed V and J ends, which lost 5 bases and 7 bases, there was a span of 11 bases. Germline V gene sequence: CDR1 MDHEN, CDR2 SYDVKM. The CDR3 DNA is TGTGCCAGCAGTCTCCCTCGGTTTGGCTACACCTTC. Its translation: CASSLPRFGYTF.

For the CDR3, the DNA is TGTGCCAGTAGTATCGCGGGACGCCAGTACTTC. This translates into CASSIAGRQYF. The V and J genes are TRBV19 and TRBJ2-5; perhaps TRBD2 as D (6 bases). The ends were cut back, 3 bases at V and 10 bases at J, with 9 bases in the middle. Germline values: CDR1 LNHDA, CDR2 SQIVND (reference sequence). This CDR3 region has 11 residues.

This clone was found a few times. V usage is TRBV6-1 and J usage is TRBJ2-7, with 8 bases that match TRBD1. This CDR3 comprises 16 residues. V lost 1 base, J lost 2 bases, and 7 bases stayed unmatched. The germline CDR1 and CDR2 sequences are MNHNS and SASEGT. DNA of the CDR3: TGTGCCAGCAGTGAAGGAGGGACAGGCCCTGCCTACGAGCAGTACTTC. Residues: CASSEGGTGPAYEQYF.

The chain combines TRBV6-5 with TRBJ2-2, with D perhaps matching TRBD1 (6 bases). There are 15 residues in the CDR3. Germline CDR1 is MNHEY and CDR2 is SVGAGI. V was trimmed by 5 bases and J by 4 bases, leaving 14 bases between them. DNA for the CDR3: TGTGCCAGCAGTACCAGGGGCACGGGCACCGGGGAGCTGTTTTTT. Translated, it gives CASSTRGTGTGELFF.

This chain uses TRBV28 with TRBJ1-5; D may be TRBD1 (5 bases). CDR1 is MDHEN, CDR2 SYDVKM, per germline. V lost 6 bases to trimming and J lost 0 bases, with 9 bases between them. The CDR3 sequence is 14 residues long. CDR3 coding DNA: TGTGCCAGCAGCAAGCAGGGTAGCAATCAGCCCCAGCATTTT. It specifies CASSKQGSNQPQHF.

This rearrangement joins TRBV6-5 to TRBJ1-2; 8 bases align to TRBD1. The CDR3 contains 11 residues. The ends lost 8 bases at V and 4 bases at J; junction bases unmatched: 0. The V gene's germline CDR1 is MNHEY and CDR2 SVGAGI. DNA for the CDR3: TGTGCCAGCGGGACAGGCTATGGCTACACCTTC. Its translation is CASGTGYGYTF.

The genes are TRBV27 and TRBJ2-5; D uncertain. The closer fit of TRBJ2-7 to the DNA end suggests the J call may be wrong. The CDR3 spans 15 residues. Germline assignment: CDR1 MNHEY and CDR2 SMNVEV (reference sequence). CDR3 residues: CASSPYPTPSYEQYF. DNA for the CDR3: TGTGCCAGCAGTCCCTACCCGACTCCTTCCTACGAGCAGTACTTC.

The chain links TRBV11-2 to TRBJ2-2; 10 bases are shared with TRBD2. CDR1 is SGHAT and CDR2 is FQNNGV in the germline V gene. After removal of 1 base from V and 4 bases from J, the junction contained 9 bases not matched to a gene. The CDR3 has 18 amino acids. The CDR3 nucleotides read TGTGCCAGCAGCTTAGGCGCGTGGGTAGCGGGAGGCACCGGGGAGCTGTTTTTT. This encodes CASSLGAWVAGGTGELFF.

This chain connects TRBV15 to TRBJ2-5; 15 bases are a match to TRBD2. The J call is doubtful: the DNA matches TRBJ2-7 better. Germline CDR1 and CDR2: LNHNV and YYDKDF (reference sequence). The CDR3 has 16 residues. The CDR3 sequence: CATSGDPGLAGGEQYF. DNA for the CDR3: TGTGCCACCAGCGGGGACCCGGGACTAGCGGGAGGCGAGCAGTACTTC.

V is TRBV28 and J is TRBJ2-3; TRBD2 matches 15 bases. The trim removed 7 bases at V and 6 bases at J, leaving 17 bases unmatched. Looked up from germline, CDR1 is MDHEN and CDR2 is SYDVKM. The CDR3 runs 19 residues. The CDR3 sequence is CASTHGTGGLAGGRDTQYF. The DNA for the CDR3 is TGTGCCAGCACCCATGGGACAGGGGGACTAGCGGGAGGCCGGGATACGCAGTATTTT.